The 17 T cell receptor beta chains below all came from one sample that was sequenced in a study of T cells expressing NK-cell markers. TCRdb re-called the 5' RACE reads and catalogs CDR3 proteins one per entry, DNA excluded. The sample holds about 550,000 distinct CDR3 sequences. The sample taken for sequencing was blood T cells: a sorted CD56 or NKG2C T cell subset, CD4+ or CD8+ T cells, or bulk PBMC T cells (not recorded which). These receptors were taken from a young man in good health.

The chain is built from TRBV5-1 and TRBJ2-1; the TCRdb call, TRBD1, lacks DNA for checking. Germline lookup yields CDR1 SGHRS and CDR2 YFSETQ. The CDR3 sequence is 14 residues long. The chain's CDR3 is CASGGQGAYNEQFF.

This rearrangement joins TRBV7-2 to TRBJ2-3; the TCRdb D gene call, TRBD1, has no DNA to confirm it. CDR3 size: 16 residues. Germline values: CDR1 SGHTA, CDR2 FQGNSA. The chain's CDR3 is CASSKRQGARGDTQYF.

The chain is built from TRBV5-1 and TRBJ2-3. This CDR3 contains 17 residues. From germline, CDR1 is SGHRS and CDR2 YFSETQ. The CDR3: CASSLASAAGLTDTQYF.

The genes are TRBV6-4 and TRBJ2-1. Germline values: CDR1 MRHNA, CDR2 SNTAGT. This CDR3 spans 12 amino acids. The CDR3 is CASSDAGIEQFF.

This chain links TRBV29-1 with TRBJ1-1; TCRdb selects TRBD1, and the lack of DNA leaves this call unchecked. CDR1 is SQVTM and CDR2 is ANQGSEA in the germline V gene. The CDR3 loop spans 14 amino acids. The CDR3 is CSVDRPGQYYEAFF.

The CDR3 loop is CASSRGTSYEQYF. This chain uses TRBV4-3 with TRBJ2-7; lacking DNA, the TRBD2 call made by TCRdb goes unchecked. Germline lookup yields CDR1 LGHNA and CDR2 YSLEER. The length of the CDR3 is 13 residues.

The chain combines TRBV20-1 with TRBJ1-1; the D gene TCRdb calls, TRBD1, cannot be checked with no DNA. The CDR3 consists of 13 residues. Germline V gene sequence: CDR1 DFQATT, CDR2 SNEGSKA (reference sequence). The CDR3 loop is CSAAPAFNTEAFF.

CDR3 in amino acids: CASSVAGRAGTTHEQFF. V is TRBV9 and J is TRBJ2-1; without DNA, the TCRdb call of TRBD2 cannot be checked. This CDR3 is built from 17 residues. Germline loops: CDR1 SGDLS, CDR2 YYNGEE.

CDR3 residues: CASSQSKGGDQPQHF. The rearrangement links TRBV4-1 to TRBJ1-5; TCRdb's assignment of TRBD1 cannot be checked, as there is no DNA. From germline, CDR1 is MGHRA and CDR2 YSYEKL. There are 15 residues in the CDR3.

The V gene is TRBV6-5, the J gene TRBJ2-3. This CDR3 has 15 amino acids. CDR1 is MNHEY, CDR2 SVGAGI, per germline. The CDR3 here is CASSYSGSSTDTQYF.

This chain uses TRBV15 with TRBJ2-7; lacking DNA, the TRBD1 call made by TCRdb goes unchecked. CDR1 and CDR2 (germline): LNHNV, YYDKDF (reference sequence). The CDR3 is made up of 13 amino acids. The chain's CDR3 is CATGAGTTYEQYF.

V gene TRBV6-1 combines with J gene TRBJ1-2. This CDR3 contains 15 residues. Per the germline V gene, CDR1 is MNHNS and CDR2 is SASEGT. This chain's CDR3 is CASSVGQTELGGYTF.

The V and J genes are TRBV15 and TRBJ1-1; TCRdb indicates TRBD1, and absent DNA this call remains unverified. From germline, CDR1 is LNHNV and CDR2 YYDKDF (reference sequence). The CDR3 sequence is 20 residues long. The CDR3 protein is CATSRDLGPGTGGWVTEAFF.

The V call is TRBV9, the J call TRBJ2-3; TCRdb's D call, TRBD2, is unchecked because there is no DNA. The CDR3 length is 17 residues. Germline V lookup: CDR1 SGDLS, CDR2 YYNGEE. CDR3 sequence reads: CASSVVWEAGLTDTQYF.

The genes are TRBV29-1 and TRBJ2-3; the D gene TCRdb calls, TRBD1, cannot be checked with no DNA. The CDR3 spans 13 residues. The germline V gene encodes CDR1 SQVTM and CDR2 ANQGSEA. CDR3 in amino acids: CSVGGQGLDTQYF.

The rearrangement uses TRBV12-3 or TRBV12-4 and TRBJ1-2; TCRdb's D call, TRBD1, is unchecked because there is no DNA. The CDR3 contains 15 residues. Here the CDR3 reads CASSPGTDIFYGYTF.

The chain's CDR3 is CASTLGPEQFF. The chain employs TRBV6-5 and TRBJ2-1; with no DNA, the TCRdb D assignment of TRBD1 cannot be verified. Germline V CDR1 and CDR2: MNHEY, SVGAGI. The CDR3 runs 11 residues.